Listed below are T cell receptor beta chains from one sample, sequenced in a study of breast tumors, draining lymph nodes, adjacent tissues. TCRdb ran MiXCR on the multiplex PCR reads and lists one entry per CDR3 protein. There are roughly 130,000 distinct CDR3 sequences in the sample; approximately 32% occur only once, and around 2.3% lies in the top ten. Specimen: axillary lymph node tissue. Receptors were obtained from a female donor with breast cancer. Some clones in this sample may be carry-over from other donors' samples. CDR3s include the opening cysteine and the closing phenylalanine or tryptophan. The D gene is left open where the match is weak. For some rows the clone size is stated as once, few or many, or as a class when expanded; others skip it.

d_call cdr3_length j_call clone_size v_call cdr3_aa cdr3_nt
- 14 TRBJ1-2 - TRBV18 CASSPPSGAYGYTF TGTGCCAGCTCACCTCCGTCGGGTGCCTATGGCTACACCTTC
TRBD1 13 TRBJ1-3 many TRBV14 CASSTTGGNTIYF TGTGCCAGCAGTACGACAGGGGGCAACACCATATATTTT
- 13 TRBJ2-5 many TRBV20-1 CSARDTGLETQYF TGCAGTGCTAGGGATACAGGGTTAGAGACCCAGTACTTC
- 14 TRBJ1-1 - TRBV12-3/TRBV12-4 CASSPTLTNTEAFF TGTGCCAGCAGTCCCACACTGACAAACACTGAAGCTTTCTTT
- 19 TRBJ1-6 - TRBV9 CASSFYICSARDENSPLHF -
- 15 TRBJ1-1 - TRBV20-1 CSARSPEQPNTEAFF TGCAGTGCTAGGTCCCCGGAGCAACCGAACACTGAAGCTTTCTTT
- 12 TRBJ1-2 - TRBV20-1 CSAGLGNYGYTF TGCAGTGCTGGTTTGGGGAACTATGGCTACACCTTC
TRBD1 17 TRBJ1-6 many TRBV28 CASRHAASGQGTSPLHF TGTGCCAGCAGGCACGCCGCCTCGGGACAGGGGACTTCACCCCTCCACTTT
TRBD1 14 TRBJ2-1 many TRBV6-4 CASSDFDRGREQFF TGTGCCAGCAGTGATTTTGACAGGGGGCGAGAGCAGTTCTTC
TRBD2 13 TRBJ2-1 - TRBV7-9 CASSSSGDNEQFF TGTGCCAGCAGCTCTAGCGGAGACAATGAGCAGTTCTTC
- 15 TRBJ2-1 many TRBV18 CASSQQGNLWNEQFF TGTGCCAGCTCCCAACAGGGAAATTTATGGAATGAGCAGTTCTTC
- 14 TRBJ1-3 many TRBV20-1 CSAIQGETGNTIYF TGCAGTGCTATTCAGGGTGAGACTGGAAACACCATATATTTT
- 12 TRBJ2-2 - TRBV20-1 CSARGHAGELFF TGCAGTGCTAGGGGCCACGCCGGGGAGCTGTTTTTT
TRBD1 15 TRBJ2-3 many TRBV11-2 CASSLRQGWKDTQYF TGTGCCAGCAGCTTAAGACAGGGATGGAAAGATACGCAGTATTTT
TRBD1 17 TRBJ1-4 - TRBV5-5 CASSSPGQGAGNEKLFF TGTGCCAGCAGCTCACCGGGACAGGGGGCGGGGAATGAAAAACTGTTTTTT
- 14 TRBJ1-2 - TRBV10-3 CAISESGAGYGYTF TGTGCCATCAGTGAGTCGGGGGCGGGCTATGGCTACACCTTC
- 14 TRBJ2-5 - TRBV20-1 CSARDVESGETQYF TGCAGTGCTAGAGATGTTGAGTCCGGGGAGACCCAGTACTTC
- 14 TRBJ1-5 many TRBV20-1 CSASPDSLRQPQHF TGCAGTGCTAGTCCAGACAGCCTGAGGCAGCCCCAGCATTTT
- 14 TRBJ1-2 many TRBV7-2 CASSLVGAGYGYTF TGTGCCAGCAGCTTAGTAGGGGCCGGCTATGGCTACACCTTC
- 15 TRBJ1-2 - TRBV20-1 CSARDSQGRTYGYTF TGCAGTGCTAGAGATTCACAGGGACGGACCTATGGCTACACCTTC
- 17 TRBJ2-2 - TRBV29-1 CSVEDTRAGRNTGELFF TGCAGCGTTGAAGATACACGGGCAGGGAGAAACACCGGGGAGCTGTTTTTT
- 13 TRBJ2-7 many TRBV20-1 CSAREGLPYEQYF TGCAGTGCTAGAGAGGGACTCCCCTACGAGCAGTACTTC
- 16 TRBJ2-1 many TRBV7-8 CASSSFGESGRNEQFF TGTGCCAGCAGCTCTTTCGGCGAATCCGGGCGGAATGAGCAGTTCTTC
TRBD1 13 TRBJ2-7 many TRBV20-1 CSARTGGVGEQYF TGCAGTGCTCGGACAGGGGGGGTAGGGGAGCAGTACTTC
TRBD1 15 TRBJ1-6 many TRBV2 CASHPTGANNSPLHF TGTGCCAGCCACCCCACAGGGGCGAATAATTCACCCCTCCACTTT
- 14 TRBJ2-1 many TRBV5-1 CASSLGGPGNEQFF TGCGCCAGCAGCTTAGGGGGGCCAGGCAATGAGCAGTTCTTC
- 15 TRBJ1-4 many TRBV3-1 CASSLSDRSGEKLFF TGTGCCAGCAGCCTAAGCGACAGGTCCGGTGAAAAACTGTTTTTT
TRBD2 13 TRBJ2-1 - TRBV10-1 CASSRSTSGEQFF TGCGCCAGCAGCCGTTCGACTAGCGGAGAGCAGTTCTTC
- 14 TRBJ1-3 many TRBV30 CACGRPLSGNTIYF TGTGCCTGCGGTAGGCCTCTCTCTGGAAACACCATATATTTT
- 17 TRBJ1-6 - TRBV12-3/TRBV12-4 CVSSQDPSDSYNSPLHF TGTGTCAGCAGCCAAGACCCTAGCGACAGTTATAATTCACCCCTCCACTTT
- 15 TRBJ2-5 many TRBV5-6 CASSLALGSQETQYF TGTGCCAGCAGCTTGGCCCTCGGCAGTCAAGAGACCCAGTACTTC
- 11 TRBJ1-2 many TRBV20-1 CSASINYGYTF TGCAGTGCTTCGATCAACTATGGCTACACCTTC
- 14 TRBJ1-1 many TRBV15 CATSRYFLGSEAFF TGTGCCACCAGCAGATACTTTTTAGGCAGCGAAGCTTTCTTT
- 15 TRBJ1-1 once TRBV18 CASSPKGVLNTEAFF TGTGCCAGCTCACCAAAGGGGGTGCTGAACACTGAAGCTTTCTTT
- 12 TRBJ1-2 many TRBV11-1 CASSLDFGGYTF TGTGCCAGCAGCTTAGATTTCGGAGGCTACACCTTC
TRBD1 17 TRBJ2-3 many TRBV6-5 CASSYLPPGQGTDTQYF TGTGCCAGCAGTTACCTACCCCCGGGACAGGGCACAGATACGCAGTATTTT
- 16 TRBJ2-5 many TRBV9 CASSVGSMSGRQTQYF TGTGCCAGCAGCGTAGGGTCCATGTCGGGGCGGCAGACCCAGTACTTC
- 16 TRBJ1-5 many TRBV19 CASSKARDGENQPQHF TGTGCCAGTAGTAAAGCCCGGGACGGCGAGAATCAGCCCCAGCATTTT
- 13 TRBJ1-1 - TRBV18 CASSPARYTEAFF TGTGCCAGCTCACCAGCGCGTTACACTGAAGCTTTCTTT
TRBD1 16 TRBJ1-2 many TRBV3-1 CASSPFTGTGVYGYTF TGTGCCAGCAGCCCCTTTACCGGGACAGGAGTCTATGGCTACACCTTC
- 15 TRBJ2-1 - TRBV10-3 CAIRLTGSGYNEQFF TGTGCCATCAGATTAACAGGGTCAGGGTACAATGAGCAGTTCTTC
TRBD1 16 TRBJ1-5 - TRBV19 CASSNPGGAYNEPQHF TGTGCCAGTAGTAACCCAGGGGGGGCCTACAATGAGCCCCAGCATTTT
TRBD1 19 TRBJ2-4 few TRBV19 CATRRRDRGPMGAKNIQYF TGTGCCACCAGACGCCGGGACAGGGGCCCAATGGGGGCCAAAAACATTCAGTACTTC
- 13 TRBJ2-5 many TRBV19 CASSRGLGETQYF TGTGCCAGTAGCCGAGGGTTAGGAGAGACCCAGTACTTC
- 15 TRBJ1-5 many TRBV7-9 CASSPSGQVTQPQHF TGTGCCAGCAGCCCCTCGGGACAAGTTACCCAGCCCCAGCATTTT
- 13 TRBJ2-4 many TRBV20-1 CSVIPGQTNIQYF TGCAGTGTCATTCCGGGACAAACAAACATTCAGTACTTC
TRBD1 15 TRBJ1-2 many TRBV20-1 CSASEGTGGAYGYTF TGCAGTGCTTCAGAGGGGACAGGGGGCGCCTATGGCTACACCTTC
TRBD2 15 TRBJ2-3 many TRBV9 CASSVASGGPDTQYF TGTGCCAGCAGCGTAGCTAGCGGGGGGCCAGATACGCAGTATTTT
- 12 TRBJ2-5 many TRBV5-8 CASSRQRETQYF TGTGCCAGCAGCCGGCAGAGGGAGACCCAGTACTTC
- 14 TRBJ1-5 few TRBV12-3/TRBV12-4 CASSNDGQNQPQHF TGTGCCAGCAGTAACGACGGGCAGAATCAGCCCCAGCATTTT
- 17 TRBJ2-5 many TRBV7-9 CASSSLSLGQLQETQYF TGTGCCAGCAGCTCCCTGTCCCTCGGACAGTTGCAAGAGACCCAGTACTTC
- 13 TRBJ1-1 - TRBV28 CASSPGGEAEAFF TGTGCCAGCAGCCCGGGGGGAGAGGCTGAAGCTTTCTTT
- 13 TRBJ2-5 many TRBV5-4 CASSLRGQETQYF TGTGCCAGCAGCTTGAGGGGTCAAGAGACCCAGTACTTC
TRBD2 16 TRBJ2-3 - TRBV7-3 CASSQGLAGGHDTQYF TGTGCCAGCAGCCAAGGGCTAGCGGGGGGGCACGATACGCAGTATTTT
TRBD2 15 TRBJ2-3 - TRBV2 CASRELAGGTDTQYF TGTGCCAGCAGAGAACTAGCGGGAGGAACAGATACGCAGTATTTT
TRBD2 14 TRBJ2-3 many TRBV20-1 CSALSRGGTDTQYF TGCAGTGCCTTGTCCCGGGGGGGCACAGATACGCAGTATTTT
- 12 TRBJ2-2 many TRBV20-1 CSASLGTGELFF TGCAGTGCCTCCCTTGGCACCGGGGAGCTGTTTTTT
- 13 TRBJ2-7 - TRBV20-1 CSARTQVINEQHF TGCAGTGCTAGGACACAGGTGATCAACGAGCAGCACTTC
- 13 TRBJ2-3 once TRBV7-9 CASSPRAQDTQYF TGTGCCAGCAGCCCGAGGGCCCAAGATACGCAGTATTTT